A selection of T cell receptor beta chains follows, all from one sample in a study of T cell responses to AZD1222 COVID-19 vaccine. Measured with immunoSEQ multiplex PCR; TCRdb has only the in-frame clones, and not every one. This sample has 150,000 or so clones; 82% occur once, and the top ten carry 4.1%. Here the sequenced sample was peripheral blood, taken on day 0 of MenACWY control vaccination. The receptors derive from an adult in good health. The CDR3 runs from the conserved cysteine through the conserved F or W. The D gene is left open where the match is weak. Clone size is not always given. Where it is, it says once, few, many or a class for expanded clones.

. | . | TRBJ2-2 | TRBV28 | TGTGCCAGCGTCACCGGGACACTCAACACCGGGGAGCTGTTTTTT | CASVTGTLNTGELFF
once | TRBD1 | TRBJ1-1 | TRBV5-1 | TGCGCCAGCAGCTTGGGACAGGGGGCAAGTTACACTGAAGCTTTCTTT | CASSLGQGASYTEAFF
. | TRBD1 | TRBJ1-1 | TRBV6-1 | TGTGCCAGCAGTAAAGGGACAGGAAACATGAACACTGAAGCTTTCTTT | CASSKGTGNMNTEAFF
. | . | TRBJ1-5 | TRBV27 | TGTGCCAGCAGTTTCAAAGGGGTCAATCAGCCCCAGCATTTT | CASSFKGVNQPQHF
. | . | TRBJ1-2 | TRBV2 | TGTGCCAGCAGGAGGCTCAGGGATGGCTACACCTTC | CASRRLRDGYTF
once | . | TRBJ2-2 | TRBV19 | TGTGCCAGTAGTATTTCTCGATGGACCGGGGAGCTGTTTTTT | CASSISRWTGELFF
. | . | TRBJ1-1 | TRBV30 | TGTGCATCCAGGGGAAACATGAACACTGAAGCTTTCTTT | CASRGNMNTEAFF
. | . | TRBJ1-1 | TRBV3-1/TRBV3-2 | TGTGCCAGCAGCCAAGTGGACGGGGGAACTGAAGCTTTCTTT | CASSQVDGGTEAFF
. | TRBD1 | TRBJ1-2 | TRBV9 | TGTGCCAGCACCGGGACAGGGGATGGCTACACCTTC | CASTGTGDGYTF
. | . | TRBJ2-5 | TRBV2 | TGTGCCAGCAGTGAAACCGGGGGGCAGGAGACCCAGTACTTC | CASSETGGQETQYF
. | TRBD2 | TRBJ2-3 | TRBV2 | TGTGCCAGCTGGTGGGCGGGGGGGTCAGATACGCAGTATTTT | CASWWAGGSDTQYF
. | . | TRBJ2-1 | TRBV7-7 | TGTGCCAGCAGCCTAGCCGAGGGGGGCATTTATGAGCAGTTCTTC | CASSLAEGGIYEQFF
. | TRBD1 | TRBJ1-4 | TRBV4-1 | TGCGCCAGCAGCCAGGCGATACAGGGGAGGGCTAATGAAAAACTGTTTTTT | CASSQAIQGRANEKLFF
. | . | TRBJ2-2 | TRBV11-3 | TGTGCCAGCAGCGAGACAGGCACCGGGGAGCTGTTTTTT | CASSETGTGELFF
. | TRBD2 | TRBJ2-3 | TRBV4-1 | TGCGCCAGCAGCCAAGATTCTCGGCGGGGGGCCCCCACAGATACGCAGTATTTT | CASSQDSRRGAPTDTQYF
. | . | TRBJ1-6 | TRBV6-1 | TGTGCCAGCAGTGAATGGAGAGAAAATTCACCCCTCCACTTT | CASSEWRENSPLHF
. | . | TRBJ2-2 | TRBV5-1 | TGCGCCAGCAGCTTCGACTCCGCCGGGGAGCTGTTTTTT | CASSFDSAGELFF
. | . | TRBJ2-5 | TRBV27 | TGTGCCAGCAGTTTCGGTTCCGGTGCGGAGACCCAGTACTTC | CASSFGSGAETQYF
. | . | TRBJ2-5 | TRBV4-1 | TGCGCCAGCAGCCCAGCCGCGGGTGAAGAGACCCAGTACTTC | CASSPAAGEETQYF
. | . | TRBJ1-5 | TRBV16 | TGTGCCAGCAGCCAATCCGGGGTGTCAAGCAATCAGCCCCAGCATTTT | CASSQSGVSSNQPQHF
. | . | TRBJ2-7 | TRBV27 | TGTGCCAGCAGTCACGCCCGGACGGCCCACGAGCAGTACTTC | CASSHARTAHEQYF
few | . | TRBJ1-2 | TRBV28 | TGTGCCAGCACAATTTTGGGGGGCAGAGGCTACACCTTC | CASTILGGRGYTF
. | TRBD1 | TRBJ1-6 | TRBV5-1 | TGCGCCAGCAGCACCGGACAGGACCGACTTTATAATTCACCCCTCCACTTT | CASSTGQDRLYNSPLHF
. | TRBD1 | TRBJ1-2 | TRBV3-1/TRBV3-2 | TGTGCCAGCAGCCAAGATCTAACAGGGGGAGGCTACACCTTC | CASSQDLTGGGYTF
. | . | TRBJ1-4 | TRBV28 | TGTGCCAGCAGTTTCGGGGGAAAGAATGAAAAACTGTTTTTT | CASSFGGKNEKLFF
. | . | TRBJ1-6 | TRBV6-5 | TGTGCCAGCAGTCCTCAGGACACTCTCCCCCTCCACTTT | CASSPQDTLPLHF